This entry features one TCR beta chain sequence. The study recruited people aged roughly 18 to 100 years across approximately 24 US areas. Grouping used clinical history reported by participants in a survey and questionnaire. The sample comes from a study of blood T cell repertoires in COVID-19. Across the study: COVID-19 samples from acute and convalescent phases originated in the United States, Italy and Spain. PBMCs, B-cell-depleted T cells, or T cells were the source of the cDNA or gDNA that made up the material.

The table came from immunoSEQ multiplex PCR; TCRdb's copy has only in-frame clones and leaves some out. The table includes about 220,000 clones, about four fifths detected once. Sequencing used PBMCs or T cells enriched from blood (not recorded which). This receptor was taken from a woman in her 40s with acute COVID-19.

The CDR3, as DNA: TGTGCCAGCAGCGTCGGGACTGGGGCCAACGTCCTGACTTTC. Protein product: CASSVGTGANVLTF. The chain combines TRBV9 with TRBJ2-6, with D perhaps matching TRBD2 (5 bases). This CDR3 contains 14 residues. Germline CDR1 SGDLS, CDR2 YYNGEE. The V gene lost 2 bases and the J gene lost 2 bases, with 5 bases spanning the gap.